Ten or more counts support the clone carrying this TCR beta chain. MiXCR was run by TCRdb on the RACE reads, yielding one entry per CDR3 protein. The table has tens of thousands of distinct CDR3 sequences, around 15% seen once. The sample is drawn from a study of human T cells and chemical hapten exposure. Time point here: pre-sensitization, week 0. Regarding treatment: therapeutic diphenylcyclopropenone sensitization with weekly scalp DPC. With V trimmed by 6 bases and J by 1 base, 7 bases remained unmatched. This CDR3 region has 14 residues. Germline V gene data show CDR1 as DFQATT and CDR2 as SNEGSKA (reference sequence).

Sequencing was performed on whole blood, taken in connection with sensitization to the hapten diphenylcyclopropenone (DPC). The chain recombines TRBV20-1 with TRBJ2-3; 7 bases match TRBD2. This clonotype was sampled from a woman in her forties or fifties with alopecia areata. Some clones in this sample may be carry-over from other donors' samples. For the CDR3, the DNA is TGCAGTGCCGGCGGGAGAACGGGCACAGATACGCAGTATTTT. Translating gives CSAGGRTGTDTQYF.